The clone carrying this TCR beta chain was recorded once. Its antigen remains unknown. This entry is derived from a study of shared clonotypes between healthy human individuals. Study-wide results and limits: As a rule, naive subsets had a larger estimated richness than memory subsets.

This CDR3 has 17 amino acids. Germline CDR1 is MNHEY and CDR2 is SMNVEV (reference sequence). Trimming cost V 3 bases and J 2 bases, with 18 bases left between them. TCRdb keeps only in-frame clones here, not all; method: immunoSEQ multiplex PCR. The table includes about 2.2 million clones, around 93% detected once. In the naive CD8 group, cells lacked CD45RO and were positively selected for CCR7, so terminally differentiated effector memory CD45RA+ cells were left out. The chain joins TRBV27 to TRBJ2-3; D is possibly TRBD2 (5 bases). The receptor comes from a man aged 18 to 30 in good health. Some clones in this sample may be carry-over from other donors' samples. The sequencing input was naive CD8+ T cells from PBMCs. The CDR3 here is CASSLIGQRPSTDTQYF. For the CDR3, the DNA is TGTGCCAGCAGTTTGATAGGGCAGCGGCCCTCCACAGATACGCAGTATTTT.